These 29 T cell receptor beta chains originate from one sample sequenced in a study of blood T cell repertoires in COVID-19. Clones were read by immunoSEQ multiplex PCR, and TCRdb kept only the in-frame ones, dropping some. The profile shows about 330,000 clones, over 75% of them singletons. Sequenced: peripheral blood. The source of these receptors is a human donor in a cohort sampled during active COVID-19.

This sequence joins TRBV5-1 and TRBJ1-5; no clear D. The CDR3 is 15 residues long. V was trimmed by 0 bases and J by 0 bases, leaving 7 bases between them. Germline V CDR1 and CDR2: SGHRS, YFSETQ. CDR3 coding DNA: TGCGCCAGCAGCTTGGCGGGGAATAGCAATCAGCCCCAGCATTTT. Its protein product is CASSLAGNSNQPQHF.

This clone showed up just once. V usage is TRBV18 and J usage is TRBJ2-5, with TRBD1 identical over 9 bases. V lost 3 bases, J lost 5 bases, and 7 bases stayed unmatched. The CDR3 is 15 residues long. Germline V gene lookup returns CDR1 KGHSH and CDR2 LQKENI. CDR3 amino acids: CASSPLQGAQETQYF. DNA of the CDR3: TGTGCCAGCTCACCGTTACAGGGGGCTCAGGAGACCCAGTACTTC. The whole variable domain, remainder taken from reference TRBV18 and TRBJ2-5, is NAGVMQNPRHLVRRRGQEARLRCSPMKGHSHVYWYRQLPEEGLKFMVYLQKENIIDESGMPKERFSAEFPKEGPSILRIQQVVRGDSAAYFCASSPLQGAQETQYFGPGTRLLVL.

The chain links TRBV11-2 to TRBJ1-2; the match to TRBD1 covers 11 bases. V lost 3 bases to trimming and J lost 8 bases; unmatched junction nucleotides: 11. CDR3 length: 16 residues. Germline V gene data show CDR1 as SGHAT and CDR2 as FQNNGV. CDR3 sequence: CASSFGQGAYSRGYTF. The DNA of the CDR3 is TGTGCCAGCAGCTTTGGACAGGGGGCATATTCTCGGGGCTACACCTTC.

This chain connects TRBV24-1 to TRBJ1-2, with 7 nucleotides matching TRBD1. Germline V CDR1 and CDR2: KGHDR, SFDVKD. V was clipped by 5 bases and J by 2 bases; unmatched bases: 1. The CDR3 spans 13 residues. The CDR3 sequence: CATSVGQNYGYTF. For the CDR3, the DNA is TGTGCCACCAGTGTGGGACAGAACTATGGCTACACCTTC.

The V call is TRBV6-6, the J call TRBJ1-5; D unclear. V was shortened by 6 bases and J by 0 bases, with 18 bases between the two germline ends. The germline gives CDR1 MNHNY, CDR2 SVGAGI (reference sequence). CDR3 length: 17 amino acids. DNA of the CDR3: TGTGCCAGCAGCCGACACGGCCGGGTTTATAGCAATCAGCCCCAGCATTTT. Translated, it gives CASSRHGRVYSNQPQHF.

V is TRBV18 and J is TRBJ1-6; a weak D match, TRBD1 (6 bases). Deletions cut 8 bases from V and 14 bases from J, with 16 bases between. Germline CDR1 reads KGHSH; CDR2 reads LQKENI. There are 12 residues in the CDR3. CDR3 DNA sequence: TGTGCCAGCCCCCGGGGGGGCAGCACCCTCCACTTT. Translating it yields CASPRGGSTLHF.

The chain uses TRBV2 and TRBJ2-4, with D tentatively TRBD2 (6 bases). CDR3 length equals 15 residues. V dropped 3 bases and J dropped 8 bases, with 17 bases sitting between them. CDR1 and CDR2 (germline): SNHLY, FYNNEI. The CDR3 sequence: CASSDGSVWGDIQYF. CDR3 nucleotide sequence: TGTGCCAGCAGTGATGGGTCAGTCTGGGGGGACATTCAGTACTTC.

The chain employs TRBV18 and TRBJ1-1; no clear D. V lost 2 bases to trimming and J lost 3 bases, with 13 bases between them. The CDR3 extends over 15 amino acids. Germline CDR1 and CDR2: KGHSH and LQKENI. The CDR3: CASSPFGVMDTEAFF. The CDR3 bases are TGTGCCAGCTCACCATTCGGGGTAATGGACACTGAAGCTTTCTTT.

V usage is TRBV7-8 and J usage is TRBJ1-2; 8 bases are shared with TRBD1. J was trimmed by 3 bases and V by 5 bases; bases with no gene match: 2. The CDR3 spans 13 residues. CDR1 and CDR2 (germline): SGHVS, FQNEAQ. CDR3 nucleotide sequence: TGTGCCAGCAGCGCACAGGGGGACTATGGCTACACCTTC. Translated, it gives CASSAQGDYGYTF.

This chain links TRBV27 with TRBJ1-2, with TRBD1 matching over 9 bases. The CDR3 covers 15 residues. After removal of 3 bases from V and 8 bases from J, the junction contained 10 bases not matched to a gene. Germline assignment: CDR1 MNHEY and CDR2 SMNVEV (reference sequence). Here the CDR3 reads CASSFRRTGEQGYTF. The CDR3 coding sequence is TGTGCCAGCAGTTTCCGCCGGACAGGGGAGCAAGGCTACACCTTC.

The chain recombines TRBV14 with TRBJ2-5; TRBD1 agrees at 9 bases. CDR1 and CDR2 from the germline V gene are SGHDN and FVKESK. The CDR3 is 15 residues long. Unmatched junction bases numbered 8, after V lost 4 bases and J lost 5 bases. In DNA, the CDR3 is TGTGCCAGCAGCCGTCGATCGGACAGGGGTGAGACCCAGTACTTC. It codes for CASSRRSDRGETQYF.

The V and J genes are TRBV6-5 and TRBJ1-5; possible D gene TRBD1, 6 bases. V was pared by 7 bases and J by 7 bases, with 17 bases between. CDR3 length equals 14 residues. Germline loops: CDR1 MNHEY, CDR2 SVGAGI. The DNA of the CDR3 is TGTGCCAGCATTAGCAGGGGTAAGGGCCAGCCCCAGCATTTT. It specifies CASISRGKGQPQHF.

This clone was detected only a few times. This sequence joins TRBV7-9 and TRBJ1-1; D remains ambiguous. From germline, CDR1 is SEHNR and CDR2 FQNEAQ (reference sequence). Trimming shortened V by 3 bases and J by 7 bases, and 15 bases separated the two germline ends. The CDR3 has 14 amino acids. In DNA form, the CDR3 reads TGTGCCAGCAGCTTGTCCGTTGCTATCGATGAAGCTTTCTTT. Protein sequence: CASSLSVAIDEAFF.

V usage is TRBV9 and J usage is TRBJ2-3; D is ambiguous. The CDR3 is made up of 14 amino acids. Trimming pared 0 bases from V and 5 bases from J, leaving 10 bases between. CDR1 and CDR2 from the germline V gene are SGDLS and YYNGEE. CDR3 DNA: TGTGCCAGCAGCGTAGCCCCCACGGGAGATACGCAGTATTTT. Amino acid sequence: CASSVAPTGDTQYF.

The chain recombines TRBV18 with TRBJ2-5; 8 bases are shared with TRBD1. CDR1 and CDR2 (germline): KGHSH, LQKENI. The length of the CDR3 is 15 residues. V trimming: 2 bases; J trimming: 2 bases; junction bases outside the gene matches: 4. The CDR3 protein is CASSPGTGVQETQYF. CDR3 DNA: TGTGCCAGCTCACCAGGGACAGGAGTACAAGAGACCCAGTACTTC.

This sequence joins TRBV21-1 and TRBJ2-3; TRBD2, the table's D call, was not compared with the DNA. TRBV21-1 represents a pseudogene. This CDR3 is 16 amino acids long. The CDR3 DNA is TGTGCCAGCAGCAAGAGGAGGAACCCTAGCACAGATACGCAGTATTTT. It yields the protein CASSKRRNPSTDTQYF.

V usage is TRBV12-3 or TRBV12-4 and J usage is TRBJ1-2; no clear D. This CDR3 spans 13 amino acids. The CDR3 DNA reads TGTGCGAGCTTGAACCCACTTTACGGTGGCTACACCTTC. This encodes CASLNPLYGGYTF.

J is TRBJ2-5 and V is TRBV7-8; TRBD2 matches at 11 bases. The CDR3 spans 15 residues. With 6 bases clipped from V and 0 bases from J, the junction kept 3 bases outside the gene matches. From germline, CDR1 is SGHVS and CDR2 FQNEAQ. The CDR3 protein is CASSWGLADQETQYF. CDR3 DNA: TGTGCCAGCAGTTGGGGACTAGCGGACCAAGAGACCCAGTACTTC.

V is TRBV5-1 and J is TRBJ2-3; TRBD2 matches 10 bases. V shed 4 bases, J shed 4 bases, and the junction held 9 bases outside the gene matches. The CDR3 sequence is 16 residues long. Germline assignment: CDR1 SGHRS and CDR2 YFSETQ. The CDR3 sequence is CASSGGAGGPADTQYF. The CDR3 DNA follows: TGCGCCAGCAGCGGAGGAGCGGGGGGGCCAGCAGATACGCAGTATTTT.

This chain links TRBV5-8 with TRBJ2-3, with TRBD2 matching over 8 bases. The V gene end was trimmed by 4 bases and the J gene end by 0 bases; junction bases not matched to a gene: 7. The CDR3 consists of 16 residues. In germline, CDR1 is SGHTS, CDR2 YDEGEE. The CDR3 coding sequence is TGTGCCAGCAGCCCCGGGGGGGGATTGAGCACAGATACGCAGTATTTT. It is translated as CASSPGGGLSTDTQYF.

The J gene is TRBJ2-7, the V gene TRBV27; maybe TRBD2 (6 bases). Germline assignment: CDR1 MNHEY and CDR2 SMNVEV (reference sequence). Trimming removed 0 bases from V and 1 base from J, with 19 bases in between. This CDR3 region has 18 residues. Written as DNA, the CDR3 is TGTGCCAGCAGTTTATCTCCGTCCAATGCGGGGATTTCCTACGAGCAGTACTTC. Translated: CASSLSPSNAGISYEQYF.

V and J are TRBV11-2 and TRBJ2-4, with D possibly being TRBD1 (5 bases). The germline V gene encodes CDR1 SGHAT and CDR2 FQNNGV. This CDR3 has 16 residues. Trimming took off 4 bases at V and 3 bases at J, with 16 bases between the two ends. CDR3 in DNA: TGTGCCAGCAGCTCCCTTCATCAGGGTGGCAAAAACATTCAGTACTTC. Its protein product is CASSSLHQGGKNIQYF.

The rearrangement links TRBV27 to TRBJ1-2, with D unclear. V was cut by 2 bases and J by 2 bases, with 6 bases left in between. There are 13 residues in the CDR3. CDR1 and CDR2 (germline): MNHEY, SMNVEV (reference sequence). CDR3 sequence (DNA): TGTGCCAGCAGTTTAGTCGGGAACTATGGCTACACCTTC. Amino acids: CASSLVGNYGYTF.

This chain connects TRBV10-3 to TRBJ2-1, with 9 nucleotides matching TRBD1. The CDR3 runs to 15 residues. The germline V gene has CDR1 ENHRY and CDR2 SYGVKD. After removal of 5 bases from V and 3 bases from J, the junction contained 5 bases not matched to a gene. The CDR3 loop is CAISPGQGFYNEQFF. In DNA, the CDR3 is TGTGCCATCAGTCCGGGACAGGGATTCTACAATGAGCAGTTCTTC.

This clone was recorded once. V gene TRBV7-9 combines with J gene TRBJ1-1; D is perhaps TRBD1 (5 bases). Trimming shortened V by 4 bases and J by 8 bases, and 14 bases separated the two germline ends. Germline V gives CDR1 SEHNR, CDR2 FQNEAQ (reference sequence). The CDR3 totals 13 residues. This chain's CDR3 is CASSSTGVIEAFF. The DNA of the CDR3 is TGTGCCAGCAGCTCTACAGGCGTCATAGAAGCTTTCTTT.

The chain recombines TRBV7-3 with TRBJ2-1, with 11 bases aligning to TRBD2. Germline assignment: CDR1 SGHTA and CDR2 FQGTGA. The V gene end was trimmed by 5 bases and the J gene end by 8 bases; junction bases not matched to a gene: 5. This CDR3 contains 14 residues. The CDR3 sequence: CASSLSGGADEQFF. The CDR3 bases are TGTGCCAGCAGCCTTAGCGGGGGGGCCGATGAGCAGTTCTTC.

V usage is TRBV2 and J usage is TRBJ1-1; the D gene is possibly TRBD1 (5 bases). The CDR3 contains 16 residues. V dropped 3 bases and J dropped 0 bases, with 14 bases sitting between them. Germline V gene sequence: CDR1 SNHLY, CDR2 FYNNEI. The CDR3 sequence: CASSEGPGALNTEAFF. CDR3 nucleotide sequence: TGTGCCAGCAGTGAGGGGCCAGGAGCCTTGAACACTGAAGCTTTCTTT.

The chain is built from TRBV10-3 and TRBJ2-7; the match to TRBD1 covers 7 bases. The germline V gene encodes CDR1 ENHRY and CDR2 SYGVKD. This CDR3 contains 17 residues. V trimming: 0 bases; J trimming: 3 bases; junction bases outside the gene matches: 11. DNA for the CDR3: TGTGCCATCAGTGAGTCGTTCGGTAGGGACAGCGGCTACGAGCAGTACTTC. Residues: CAISESFGRDSGYEQYF.

The CDR3 DNA reads TGTGCCAGCAGTTTGGGGGGGGTGAGGGCTTTCTTT. This translates into CASSLGGVRAFF. V is TRBV12-3 or TRBV12-4 and J is TRBJ1-1, with a weak D call TRBD1 (5 bases). The length of the CDR3 is 12 residues. Trimming took 3 bases from V and 11 from J, leaving 13 bases between them.